Each of the 16 T cell receptor beta chains below was sequenced from the same sample in a study of OX40 agonist ivuxolimab in advanced cancers. Here immunoSEQ multiplex PCR was the method, and the copy in TCRdb shows in-frame clones only, minus some. In the table there are 70,000 to 95,000 clones, about 86% of which are singletons. The material sequenced was CD4+ or CD8+ T cells sorted from blood, taken in a trial of the OX40 agonist ivuxolimab. These receptors were collected from an adult with an advanced solid tumor such as melanoma, head and neck, liver or kidney cancer.

This chain joins TRBV5-1 and TRBJ1-6, with a weak D call TRBD1 (5 bases). Between the trimmed V and J ends, which lost 4 bases and 9 bases, there was a span of 17 bases. The CDR3 is 15 amino acids. The germline V gene has CDR1 SGHRS and CDR2 YFSETQ. The CDR3 loop reads CASSLNDMGGSPLHF. CDR3 bases: TGCGCCAGCAGCCTGAACGATATGGGGGGTTCACCCCTCCACTTT.

The gene calls are TRBV4-1 and TRBJ2-3; a weak D match, TRBD2 (7 bases). V was cut by 5 bases and J by 5 bases, with 17 bases left in between. This CDR3 spans 15 amino acids. Per the germline V gene, CDR1 is MGHRA and CDR2 is YSYEKL. Here the CDR3 DNA reads TGCGCCAGCAGCGAAGGGGGGGGCCGTGGAGATACGCAGTATTTT. Its protein is CASSEGGGRGDTQYF.

This clone was picked up one time. The chain is built from TRBV30 and TRBJ2-3, with TRBD2 identical over 15 bases. The ends lost 0 bases at V and 1 base at J; junction bases unmatched: 5. The CDR3 sequence is 18 residues long. Germline V gene data show CDR1 as GTSNPN and CDR2 as SVGIG (reference sequence). CDR3 in amino acids: CAWSVARTSGGGTDTQYF. CDR3 in DNA: TGTGCCTGGAGTGTAGCCCGGACTAGCGGGGGGGGCACAGATACGCAGTATTTT.

The V and J genes are TRBV28 and TRBJ2-2, with D perhaps matching TRBD2 (7 bases). Germline lookup yields CDR1 MDHEN and CDR2 SYDVKM. Trimming cost V 7 bases and J 5 bases, with 20 bases left between them. The CDR3 has 16 residues. CDR3 loop: CASTQSGGPGTGELFF. For the CDR3, the DNA is TGTGCCAGCACCCAGTCGGGGGGCCCAGGGACCGGGGAGCTGTTTTTT.

The rearrangement links TRBV29-1 to TRBJ2-3, with a possible D match to TRBD1 (6 bases). This CDR3 has 13 amino acids. Germline loops: CDR1 SQVTM, CDR2 ANQGSEA. V lost 7 bases and J 1 base, leaving 12 bases between the germline ends. CDR3 in amino acids: CSAGEGGTDTQYF. DNA of the CDR3: TGCAGCGCCGGCGAGGGGGGCACAGATACGCAGTATTTT.

This clone was seen only once. This chain connects TRBV19 to TRBJ2-7; 8 nucleotides line up with TRBD1. CDR3 length: 16 residues. V lost 4 bases to trimming and J lost 1 base; unmatched junction nucleotides: 9. Germline values: CDR1 LNHDA, CDR2 SQIVND (reference sequence). The CDR3 sequence is CASSTRQGQVSYEQYF. The CDR3 region has the DNA TGTGCCAGTAGTACCCGACAGGGGCAGGTATCCTACGAGCAGTACTTC.

CDR3 residues: CASSSGARDTQYF. DNA of the CDR3: TGTGCCAGCAGCTCAGGGGCCAGAGATACGCAGTATTTT. The rearrangement links TRBV7-3 to TRBJ2-3, with a possible D match to TRBD1 (6 bases). Germline V gene lookup returns CDR1 SGHTA and CDR2 FQGTGA. There are 13 residues in the CDR3. The V end was cut by 4 bases, the J end by 5 bases, with 10 bases between.

The chain is built from TRBV20-1 and TRBJ1-3; 8 nucleotides align to TRBD1. The CDR3 runs to 11 residues. The germline CDR1 and CDR2 sequences are DFQATT and SNEGSKA (reference sequence). V gave up 7 bases and J gave up 4 bases; unmatched junction bases: 0. The CDR3 here is CSGDRGNTIYF. CDR3 nucleotides: TGCAGTGGGGACAGGGGAAACACCATATATTTT.

The chain couples TRBV28 to TRBJ2-7; the match to TRBD1 covers 7 bases. After removal of 3 bases from V and 0 bases from J, the junction contained 17 bases not matched to a gene. There are 19 residues in the CDR3. Germline V gene sequence: CDR1 MDHEN, CDR2 SYDVKM. The CDR3 DNA reads as TGTGCCAGCAGTTTGGGGGCCGACTCGTTAGGGGGCGACTCCTACGAGCAGTACTTC. Its translation is CASSLGADSLGGDSYEQYF.

V and J are TRBV7-2 and TRBJ2-3; D is uncertain. CDR1 and CDR2 (germline): SGHTA, FQGNSA. The CDR3 length is 14 residues. Deletions cut 2 bases from V and 2 bases from J, with 8 bases between. DNA of the CDR3: TGTGCCAGCAGCTTAAGTCCTTTCACAGATACGCAGTATTTT. Its translation is CASSLSPFTDTQYF.

This clone appeared a single time. The sample has other DNA sequences that encode this CDR3 too. The gene calls are TRBV11-1 and TRBJ1-1; D is ambiguous. The V end lost 1 base, the J end lost 0 bases, and 3 bases lay between the germline ends. CDR1 is SGHAT and CDR2 is FQDESV in the germline V gene (reference sequence). The CDR3 is 13 residues long. DNA of the CDR3: TGTGCCAGCAGCTTAGAGCTGAACACTGAAGCTTTCTTT. Its translation is CASSLELNTEAFF.

The table lists this clone with a count of one. V gene TRBV28 combines with J gene TRBJ1-1, with D unclear. Trimming shortened V by 5 bases and J by 5 bases, and 9 bases separated the two germline ends. Per the germline V gene, CDR1 is MDHEN and CDR2 is SYDVKM. This CDR3 contains 12 residues. The DNA for the CDR3 is TGTGCCAGCAGTCCCTGGGGAACTGAAGCTTTCTTT. This gives the protein CASSPWGTEAFF.

The chain combines TRBV29-1 with TRBJ2-1; a possible D gene is TRBD2 (7 bases). This CDR3 has 14 amino acids. Germline assignment: CDR1 SQVTM and CDR2 ANQGSEA. The ends were cut back, 6 bases at V and 5 bases at J, with 17 bases in the middle. The CDR3 DNA is TGCAGCGTACTCAAGCGGGACATAAACAATGAGCAGTTCTTC. It yields the protein CSVLKRDINNEQFF.

The rearrangement joins TRBV4-1 to TRBJ1-3; no firm D call. The V gene lost 0 bases and the J gene lost 1 base, with 7 bases spanning the gap. Germline loops: CDR1 MGHRA, CDR2 YSYEKL. The CDR3 extends over 15 amino acids. The DNA of the CDR3 is TGCGCCAGCAGCCAAGACCCCGGGTCTGGAAACACCATATATTTT. It specifies CASSQDPGSGNTIYF.

The V call is TRBV28, the J call TRBJ1-3; D is unresolved. Trimming took 8 bases from V and 5 from J, leaving 19 bases between them. The length of the CDR3 is 15 residues. In germline, CDR1 is MDHEN, CDR2 SYDVKM. CDR3 bases: TGTGCCAGCCTTACCATCGGGATCTCGCGAAACACCATATATTTT. Translation: CASLTIGISRNTIYF.

The chain links TRBV9 to TRBJ2-3; TRBD2 is a possible D gene (6 bases). Germline V gene data show CDR1 as SGDLS and CDR2 as YYNGEE. This CDR3 region has 17 residues. Trimming left V 1 base short and J 0 bases short, with 15 bases between. CDR3 sequence: CASSVNQRDSSTDTQYF. In DNA form, the CDR3 reads TGTGCCAGCAGCGTAAACCAGAGGGACTCCAGCACAGATACGCAGTATTTT.